Described below is a single T cell receptor (beta chain) sequence and its context. Antigen: not known. This sample is drawn from a study of CD8+CD57+ T cells in acquired aplastic anemia. CDR3 length: 13 amino acids. Germline V gene sequence: CDR1 SQVTM, CDR2 ANQGSEA. With 5 bases clipped from V and 3 bases from J, the junction kept 6 bases outside the gene matches. Patients included in sequencing had previously demonstrated CD8+CD57+ cell expansion by flow cytometry. Blood sampling was performed on the patients, and none of them had received therapy by then. General study findings and limits: Controls did not differ significantly from patients in CD8+ Simpson's diversity.

Genomic DNA was employed as the template in profiling TCR beta VDJ and CDR3. MiXCR, run by TCRdb on the reads, gives a single entry per CDR3 protein. The profile shows 250,000 to 300,000 distinct CDR3 sequences, around three fifths of them singletons. The specimen sequenced was sorted CD4+, CD8+, or CD8+CD57+ T cells (not recorded which) from PBMCs. This sequence originates from a human donor with aplastic anemia. The rearrangement uses TRBV29-1 and TRBJ1-1; 7 positions match TRBD1. CDR3 coding DNA: TGCAGCGTTACCCGGACAGGAGACACTGAAGCTTTCTTT. This gives the protein CSVTRTGDTEAFF.